The clone carrying this TCR beta chain was found a few times. Antigen: not known. The use of a sample-barcoded 5' primer and a J-beta primer mix characterized a second PCR of about 7 to 12 cycles. From the 5' RACE reads, TCRdb called clonotypes with MiXCR, one entry per CDR3 protein. The sample carries around 990,000 distinct CDR3 sequences, roughly two fifths recorded once. This sample was taken from a study of blood T cells in healthy people across ages. The CDR3 runs to 14 residues. Deletions cut 6 bases from V and 2 bases from J, with 13 bases between. CDR1 is SGHDN and CDR2 is FVKESK in the germline V gene. Findings and caveats of the study: A greater number of naive CD4+ cells and higher diversity distinguished long-lived donors from aged donors.

The specimen was blood. This receptor was obtained from a man aged 18 to 30 in good health. V and J are TRBV14 and TRBJ1-2; weak D call: TRBD1 (5 bases). CDR3: CASSPGTLNYGYTF. The CDR3 DNA reads as TGTGCCAGCAGTCCCGGGACCCTGAACTATGGCTACACCTTC.